This TCR beta chain appears in the sequencing data of a study of tumor-infiltrating lymphocytes in primary liver carcinoma. Study-wide background: Roughly 3.65 to 7.13 million productive TCRbeta reads were obtained per sample, with similar numbers across tissue types.

A note on this clonotype: Its specificity is unknown. Compared with germline, one end of the junction differs, possibly owing to a read error.

CDR3 size: 13 residues. With a constant-region primer, TCR beta cDNA was made from approximately 510 ng of total RNA. Libraries for TCR beta were built through three nested multiplex PCR rounds, which together made up a slightly modified ARM-PCR procedure. Two initial PCR rounds of about 11 cycles each paired TRBV1-TRBV30 forward primers with a C-beta reverse primer. TCRdb reprocessed the multiplex PCR reads via MiXCR and lists one record per CDR3 protein. The sample has about 84,000 distinct CDR3 sequences, 65% to 80% seen once. Between roughly 18 and 30 mg of unsorted bulk tissue served as the source from which RNA and DNA were co-extracted. Primary liver carcinoma, confirmed by histopathology, was surgically resected. Five distinct regions per tumor were sampled. Study results and limitations: Overlap in tumor-adjacent and tumor-blood pairs fell below that of tumor region pairs.

This TCR was recovered from a man aged 40-49 years with primary liver carcinoma and hepatitis B virus infection. Sequencing was carried out using liver tumor tissue from sampling region 1. The subset is: tumor region T1, superior pole. The chain couples TRBV12-3 or TRBV12-4 to TRBJ2-5; possible D gene TRBD2, 6 bases. The chain's CDR3 is CDSSMQGRETQYF. The CDR3 nucleotides read TGTGACAGCAGTATGCAGGGACGGGAGACCCAATACTTC.